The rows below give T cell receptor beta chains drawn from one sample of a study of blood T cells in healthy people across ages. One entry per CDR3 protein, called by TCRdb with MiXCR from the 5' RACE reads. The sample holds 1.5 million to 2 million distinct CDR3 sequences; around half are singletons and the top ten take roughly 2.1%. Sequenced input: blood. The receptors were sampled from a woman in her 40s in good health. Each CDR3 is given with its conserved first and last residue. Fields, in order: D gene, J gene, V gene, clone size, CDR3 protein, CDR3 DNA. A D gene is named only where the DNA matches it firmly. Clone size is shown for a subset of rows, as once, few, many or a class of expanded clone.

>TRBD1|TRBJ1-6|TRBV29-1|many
CSAGDSPNSPLHF
TGCAGCGCGGGGGACAGTCCCAATTCACCCCTCCACTTT
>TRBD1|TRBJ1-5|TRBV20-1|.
CSARTGVQPQHF
TGCAGTGCTAGAACAGGGGTTCAGCCCCAGCATTTT
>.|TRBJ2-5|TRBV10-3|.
CAISDGGLTKAQYF
TGTGCCATCAGTGATGGAGGCCTGACTAAGGCCCAGTACTTC
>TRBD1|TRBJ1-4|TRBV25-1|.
CASSELLGTGSFWDEKLFF
TGTGCCAGCAGTGAGCTCCTCGGGACAGGGTCGTTTTGGGATGAAAAACTGTTTTTT
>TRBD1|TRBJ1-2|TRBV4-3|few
CASSQEDRGYGYTF
TGCGCCAGCAGCCAAGAGGACAGGGGCTATGGCTACACCTTC
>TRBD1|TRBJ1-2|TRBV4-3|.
CASSQVIQGASRYGYTF
TGCGCCAGCAGCCAAGTTATCCAGGGGGCCAGTCGGTATGGCTACACCTTC
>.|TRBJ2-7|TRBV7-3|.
CASSLSGRPHGPYEQYF
TGTGCCAGCAGCTTATCCGGTAGACCCCATGGCCCCTACGAGCAGTACTTC
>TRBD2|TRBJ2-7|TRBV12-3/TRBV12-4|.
CASSLVLGTIVYEQYF
TGTGCCAGCAGCCTAGTACTCGGGACTATCGTCTACGAGCAGTACTTC
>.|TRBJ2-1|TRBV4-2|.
CASSQASSTVNEQFF
TGTGCCAGCAGCCAAGCGTCCTCTACCGTCAATGAGCAGTTCTTC
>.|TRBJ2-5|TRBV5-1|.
CSSSLGQGKETQYF
TGCTCCAGCAGCTTGGGCCAGGGAAAAGAGACCCAGTACTTC
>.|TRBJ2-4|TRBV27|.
CASSSPGAQINIQYF
TGTGCCAGCAGTTCCCCAGGGGCGCAGATAAACATTCAGTACTTC
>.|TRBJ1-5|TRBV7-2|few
CASSLKRMGSEQPQHF
TGTGCCAGCAGCTTAAAGAGGATGGGGTCGGAGCAGCCCCAGCATTTT
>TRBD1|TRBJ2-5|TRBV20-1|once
CSARDYRGTHQETQYF
TGCAGTGCTAGAGATTACAGGGGGACCCACCAAGAGACCCAGTACTTC
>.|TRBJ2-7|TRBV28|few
CGVGSYEQYF
TGTGGGGTCGGCTCCTACGAGCAGTACTTC
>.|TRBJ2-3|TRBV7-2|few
CASSSQPAGYSTDTQYF
TGTGCCAGCAGTTCTCAGCCCGCGGGGTATAGCACAGATACGCAGTATTTT
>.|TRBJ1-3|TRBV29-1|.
CSVAGTGGNTIYF
TGCAGCGTGGCCGGGACTGGTGGAAACACCATATATTTT
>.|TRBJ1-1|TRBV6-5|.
CASRQGMGGTEAFF
TGTGCCAGCAGGCAAGGGATGGGGGGCACTGAAGCTTTCTTT
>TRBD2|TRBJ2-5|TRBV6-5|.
CASSSGGSTKYF
TGTGCCAGCAGTTCGGGGGGATCCACCAAGTACTTC
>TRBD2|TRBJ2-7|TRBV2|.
CASSATSGGAAYEQYF
TGTGCCAGCAGTGCTACTAGCGGGGGGGCCGCCTACGAGCAGTACTTC
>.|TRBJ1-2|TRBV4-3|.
CASSQDDLGIGGYTF
TGCGCCAGCAGCCAAGATGACCTGGGAATTGGTGGCTACACCTTC
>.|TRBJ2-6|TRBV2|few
CASSEACIHDSGANVLTF
TGTGCCAGCAGTGAAGCCTGTATTCACGACTCTGGGGCCAACGTCCTGACTTTC
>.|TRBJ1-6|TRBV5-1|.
CASSTRTAGDSPLHF
TGCGCCAGCAGCACACGAACAGCCGGGGATTCACCCCTTCACTTT
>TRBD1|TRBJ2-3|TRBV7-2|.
CASSFFPGGGQSTDTQYF
TGTGCCAGCAGCTTTTTTCCAGGGGGCGGGCAAAGCACAGATACGCAGTATTTT
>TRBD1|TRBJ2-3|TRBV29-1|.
CSDSTGGTDTQYF
TGCAGCGACTCGACAGGGGGCACAGATACGCAGTATTTT
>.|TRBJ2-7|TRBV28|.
CASRGTATDYEQYF
TGTGCCAGCAGAGGGACCGCGACGGATTACGAGCAGTACTTC
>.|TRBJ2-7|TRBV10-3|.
CAISEAITYEQYF
TGTGCCATCAGTGAAGCAATTACCTACGAGCAGTACTTC
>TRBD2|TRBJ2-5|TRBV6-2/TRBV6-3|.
CASSYPGGPETQYF
TGTGCCAGCAGTTACCCGGGGGGGCCAGAGACCCAGTACTTC
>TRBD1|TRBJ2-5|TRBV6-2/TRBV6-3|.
CASQDRVSETQYF
TGTGCCAGCCAGGACAGGGTTTCAGAGACCCAGTACTTC
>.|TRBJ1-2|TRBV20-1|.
CSASFRGAGHYGYTF
TGCAGTGCTAGCTTCCGGGGCGCCGGGCACTATGGCTACACCTTC
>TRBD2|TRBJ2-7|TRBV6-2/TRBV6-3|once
CASSQRGGVIKYERYF
TGTGCCAGCAGTCAACGGGGGGGCGTCATAAAGTACGAGCGGTACTTC
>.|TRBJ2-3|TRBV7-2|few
CASSETAILTDTQYF
TGTGCCAGCAGCGAAACGGCGATCCTCACAGATACGCAGTATTTT
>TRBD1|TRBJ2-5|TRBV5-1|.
CASSTGQGIETQYF
TGCGCCAGCAGCACCGGACAGGGGATAGAGACCCAGTACTTC
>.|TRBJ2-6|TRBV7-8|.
CARIEANVLTF
TGTGCCAGAATCGAGGCCAACGTCCTGACTTTC
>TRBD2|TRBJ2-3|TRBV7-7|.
CASSRSGGGTATQYF
TGTGCTAGCAGCCGTAGCGGGGGAGGCACAGCTACGCAGTATTTT
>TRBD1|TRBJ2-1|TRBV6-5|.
CASSKGDSFNEQFF
TGTGCCAGCAGTAAAGGGGACAGTTTCAATGAGCAGTTCTTC
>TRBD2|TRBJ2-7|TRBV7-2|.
CASSFSSGRSYEQYF
TGTGCCAGCAGCTTCAGTAGCGGGAGGTCCTACGAGCAGTACTTC
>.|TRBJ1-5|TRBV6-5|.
CASGGASNQPQHF
TGTGCCAGCGGCGGGGCTAGCAATCAGCCCCAGCATTTT
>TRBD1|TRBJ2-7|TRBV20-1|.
CSALTGAYEQYF
TGCAGTGCGCTGACAGGGGCCTACGAGCAGTACTTC
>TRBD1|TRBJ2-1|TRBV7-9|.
CASGTTGQGSSYEQFF
TGTGCCAGCGGCACTACCGGACAGGGTAGCTCCTACGAGCAGTTCTTC
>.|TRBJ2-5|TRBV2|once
CASSEKGGGETQYF
TGTGCCAGCAGTGAAAAGGGTGGCGGAGAGACCCAGTACTTC
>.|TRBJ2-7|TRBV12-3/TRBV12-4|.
CASSEGVTGPSYEQYF
TGTGCCAGCAGCGAGGGAGTTACAGGGCCGTCCTACGAGCAGTACTTC
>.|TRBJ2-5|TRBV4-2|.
CASSDWDQETQYF
TGTGCCAGCTCAGACTGGGACCAGGAGACCCAGTACTTC
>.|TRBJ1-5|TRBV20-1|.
CSARASGRNQPQHF
TGCAGTGCTAGAGCCTCGGGTCGCAACCAGCCCCAGCATTTT
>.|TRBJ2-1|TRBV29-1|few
CSVDPGTFQGFFYNEQFF
TGCAGCGTTGACCCCGGGACATTCCAAGGATTTTTTTACAATGAGCAGTTCTTC
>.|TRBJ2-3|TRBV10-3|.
CAISERSRTSTDTQYF
TGTGCCATCAGTGAAAGGAGCAGGACTAGCACAGATACGCAGTATTTT
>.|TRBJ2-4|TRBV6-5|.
CASSNDRASDQYF
TGTGCCAGCAGCAACGACCGGGCCTCCGACCAGTACTTC
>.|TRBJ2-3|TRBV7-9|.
CASSFARVYTDTQYF
TGTGCCAGCAGCTTTGCCAGGGTCTATACAGATACGCAGTATTTT
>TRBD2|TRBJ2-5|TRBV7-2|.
CASSSKRGAWETQYF
TGTGCCAGCAGCTCCAAGCGGGGGGCGTGGGAGACCCAGTACTTC
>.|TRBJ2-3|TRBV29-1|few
CSVRPSTDTQYF
TGCAGCGTTCGGCCTAGCACAGATACGCAGTATTTT
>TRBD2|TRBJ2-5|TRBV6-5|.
CASSYWGGSQYF
TGTGCCAGCAGTTACTGGGGGGGGAGCCAGTACTTC